This T cell receptor beta chain was observed in a study of cytomegalovirus exposure and HLA in healthy donors. Study-wide results and limits: It was about 150 TCR beta chains that were listed as cytomegalovirus-associated. Analysis was performed later, and it showed HLA-associated TCR beta chains to be more clonally expanded than equally common others. Likely technical artifact: a cluster of highly shared sequence variants.

About this clone itself: Its antigen is as yet unknown.

The CDR3 loop spans 16 amino acids. J was trimmed by 4 bases and V by 6 bases; bases with no gene match: 8. CDR1 and CDR2 from the germline V gene are MDHEN and SYDVKM. PCR used 60 Vbeta primers and 13 Jbeta primers. The repertoire was sequenced with immunoSEQ multiplex PCR; TCRdb's copy has only in-frame clones and lacks some. The sample gives around 67,000 clones, approximately 90% of which show up once; roughly an eighth is in the top ten. This TCR derives from a woman aged 30 to 39 in good health and CMV-seropositive. The sequencing sample was made of PBMCs. V gene TRBV28 combines with J gene TRBJ2-6, with 8 positions matching TRBD1. Written as DNA, the CDR3 is TGTGCCAGCAGGCCAGGGGGCATCTCGGGGGCCAACGTCCTGACTTTC. Protein sequence: CASRPGGISGANVLTF.